The text below deals with one T cell receptor (beta chain). This clonotype was counted a few times. What this receptor recognizes is not known. No base qualities exist here, and no much larger clone lies one base off it. These data come from a study of post-analysis software for immune sequencing data (dated by TCRdb to the mid-2010s). Regarding the complete study: Relapsing-remitting, secondary progressive and progressive-relapsing multiple sclerosis were recorded as disease courses, and subtype annotation was lacking for some patients. A subset of samples was prepared in parallel using single-end sample barcoding, then pooled and co-amplified after Illumina adapter ligation. The patient repertoires were set against about 10 previously published healthy control repertoires from donors whose ages ranged from roughly 6 to 27 years.

Spanning cysteine to phenylalanine, the CDR3 consists of 14 amino acids. Only the CDR3 region is kept as DNA, spanning 42 bases read in frame from base 1. The V end loses 4 bases and the J end loses 4 bases, and a stretch of 13 bases separates them. The CDR1 and CDR2 encoded by the germline V gene are MNHEY and SVGAGI. Library preparation used PCR. TCRdb names Illumina HiSeq 2500 as the instrument used. To reduce PCR and sequencing biases, unique molecular identifiers were built into the TCR beta cDNA libraries. Roughly 500,000 cDNA molecules were obtained per 1 to 10 million input T cells, so each molecule approximated one T cell. Patient libraries were prepared and sequenced with the same protocol used for the earlier healthy control dataset. Samples belonging to the same batch were prepared together, multiplexed and sequenced on a shared HiSeq lane. The authors' pipeline ran thus. MIGEC handled the raw barcoded reads, throwing out single-read molecular identifier groups before consensus assembly and CDR3 extraction. Clonotype tables were post-analysed with VDJtools, and diversity was normalized by down-sampling all datasets to the smallest sample size. Repertoire overlap clustering matched CDR3 amino acid but not nucleotide sequences to correct batch-related cross-sample contamination. In TCRdb, the public reads were trimmed at Q25 with fastp and aligned with MiXCR, with productive beta chains retained. Each entry is one CDR3 protein sequence, shown with its most common DNA and genes. TCRdb, rather than the study authors, made the V and J calls. The sample records about 570,000 distinct CDR3 sequences, 34% of which are singletons. The ten largest clones represent 4.5% to 7.5% of the sample.

To demonstrate the VDJtools post-analysis software, TCR beta repertoires were profiled from the peripheral blood of about 13 young patients with multiple sclerosis. The multiple sclerosis patients were children and adolescents between roughly 6 and 17 years of age. Overall results and qualifications from the work: Compared with controls, multiple sclerosis patients had significantly lower normalized Chao1 diversity, a finding suggesting substantial peripheral T-cell clonal expansion. Patients showed significantly higher frequencies than controls for a handful of TRBV segments, among them TRBV5-6, TRBV5-1 and TRBV20-1. The control group was slightly older than the multiple sclerosis patient group. When samples were clustered directly using the F measure, samples prepared in the same batch co-clustered strongly, which prompted a batch-effect correction.

The V gene is TRBV6-5 and the J gene is TRBJ1-2, with the D gene not confidently named. Sequencing was carried out using blood. The clonotype originates from a girl younger than 18 with multiple sclerosis. Here the CDR3 is given as CASSSSSGPYGYTF. The nucleotide sequence is given as TGTGCCAGCAGTTCCTCATCGGGCCCCTATGGCTACACCTTC.